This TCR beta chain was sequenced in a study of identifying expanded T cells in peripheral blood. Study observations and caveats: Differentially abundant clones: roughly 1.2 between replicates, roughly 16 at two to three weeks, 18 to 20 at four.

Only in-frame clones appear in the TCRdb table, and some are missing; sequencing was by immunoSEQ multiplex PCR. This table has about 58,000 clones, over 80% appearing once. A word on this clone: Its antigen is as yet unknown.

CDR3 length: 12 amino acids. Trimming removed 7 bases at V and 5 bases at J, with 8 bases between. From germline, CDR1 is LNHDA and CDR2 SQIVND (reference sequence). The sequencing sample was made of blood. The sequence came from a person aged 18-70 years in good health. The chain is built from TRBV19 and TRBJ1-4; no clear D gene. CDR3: CASTLRNEKLFF. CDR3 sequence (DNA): TGTGCCAGTACCCTCCGAAATGAAAAACTGTTTTTT.